These T cell receptor beta chains were read from a single sample in a study of shared clonotypes between healthy human individuals. Measured with immunoSEQ multiplex PCR; TCRdb has only the in-frame clones, and not every one. This sample has 950,000 to 1,100,000 clones, with about 80% found just once. Material for sequencing was memory CD4+ T cells sorted from blood. All receptors derive from a man aged 18-30 years in good health. The CDR3 runs from the conserved cysteine through the conserved F or W. The D gene is left open where the match is weak. Clone size is not always given. Where it is, it says once, few, many or a class for expanded clones.

>TRBV5-1|NA|TRBJ1-2|few
TGCGCCAGCAGCTGGGGGGATAAGGGTGGCTACACCTTC
CASSWGDKGGYTF
>TRBV2|NA|TRBJ2-2|few
TGTGCCAGCTCGCTAACAGGGACGGAGCTGTTTTTT
CASSLTGTELFF
>TRBV5-6|NA|TRBJ2-2|NA
TGTGCCAGCAGCTTTGGAACCGGGGAGCTGTTTTTT
CASSFGTGELFF
>TRBV7-2|TRBD2|TRBJ2-5|NA
TGTGCCAGCAGCTTAGAGCGAGCGGGGGGAAAAGAGACCCAGTACTTC
CASSLERAGGKETQYF
>TRBV5-1|TRBD2|TRBJ2-5|NA
TGCGCCAGCAGCACCCTCGGAGCGGGAGGTCGAGAGACCCAGTACTTC
CASSTLGAGGRETQYF
>TRBV6-1|NA|TRBJ1-5|NA
TGTGCCAGCAGTGAACAACCGGGGGGCAATCAGCCCCAGCATTTT
CASSEQPGGNQPQHF
>TRBV25-1|NA|TRBJ1-1|NA
TGTGCCAGCAGTCTGGCAGGGTTATACACTGAAGCTTTCTTT
CASSLAGLYTEAFF
>TRBV2|TRBD1|TRBJ2-7|NA
TGTGCCAGCATCGGACAGGGGCAACTCTCCGAGCAGTACTTC
CASIGQGQLSEQYF
>TRBV30|TRBD1|TRBJ1-5|NA
TGTGCCTGGAGTGAGGACAGGGAAGGGCCCCAGCATTTT
CAWSEDREGPQHF
>TRBV5-1|TRBD1|TRBJ2-3|NA
TGCGCCAGTTCGACAGGGAGTGCAGATACGCAGTATTTT
CASSTGSADTQYF
>TRBV2|TRBD2|TRBJ2-2|NA
TGTGCCCGCCACCGCGAGAGTAGCGGGGGGGCGTCCGGGGAGCTGTTTTTT
CARHRESSGGASGELFF
>TRBV5-4|TRBD1|TRBJ1-1|NA
TGTGCCAGCAGCTTGGGGCCCGACAGGGCGAACACTGAAGCTTTCTTT
CASSLGPDRANTEAFF
>TRBV11-3|NA|TRBJ1-3|once
TGTGCCAGCAGCAAGGGGGGCTCTGGAAACACCATATATTTT
CASSKGGSGNTIYF
>TRBV25-1|NA|TRBJ1-5|NA
TGTGCCAGCAGTGAACCAGGGTGGAATCAGCCCCAGCATTTT
CASSEPGWNQPQHF
>TRBV9|NA|TRBJ2-2|NA
TGTGCCAGCAGCGTAGGAGCGACAGCTAACACCGGGGAGCTGTTTTTT
CASSVGATANTGELFF
>TRBV28|NA|TRBJ1-1|few
TGTGCCAGCAGTTTTGGTCTGAACACTGAAGCTTTCTTT
CASSFGLNTEAFF
>TRBV6-1|NA|TRBJ2-7|NA
TGTGCCAGCAGTCGCGACAGGACTATCACCTACGAGCAGTACTTC
CASSRDRTITYEQYF
>TRBV7-9|NA|TRBJ1-4|few
TGTGCCAGCAGCTTAAGGGGTGAAAAACTGTTTTTT
CASSLRGEKLFF
>TRBV6-5|NA|TRBJ1-1|NA
TGTGCCAGCAGGAAGGCGGTGAACACTGAAGCTTTCTTT
CASRKAVNTEAFF
>TRBV2|NA|TRBJ2-7|NA
TGTGCCAGCAGTGTTACTTACGAGCAGTACTTC
CASSVTYEQYF
>TRBV2|NA|TRBJ1-6|NA
TGTGCCAGCAGTGAAGCGAGAGTTGGGCAGGGGACCTCCTATAATTCACCCCTCCACTTT
CASSEARVGQGTSYNSPLHF
>TRBV7-8|NA|TRBJ2-7|NA
TGTGCCAGCAGCTTAGTCACAGGGACCTACGAGCAGTACTTC
CASSLVTGTYEQYF
>TRBV11-2|NA|TRBJ1-1|NA
TGTGCCAGCCAAAGGCGGACAACTGAAGCTTTCTTT
CASQRRTTEAFF
>TRBV28|NA|TRBJ2-7|NA
TGTGCCAGCACCGGGGGACACGAGGAGAAGCAGTACTTC
CASTGGHEEKQYF
>TRBV5-1|TRBD1|TRBJ2-7|NA
TGCGCCAGCAGCTACAGACAGGGGGCCTACGAGCAGTACTTC
CASSYRQGAYEQYF
>TRBV5-4|NA|TRBJ2-7|NA
TGTGCCAGCAGCCCTACTCAAGCCCACGAGCAGTACTTC
CASSPTQAHEQYF
>TRBV7-7|NA|TRBJ2-2|NA
TGTGCTAGCAGCTTAGCGGAGACCGGGGAGCTGTTTTTT
CASSLAETGELFF
>TRBV7-9|NA|TRBJ1-4|few
TGTGCCAGCAGCTTAAATAATAATGAAAAACTGTTTTTT
CASSLNNNEKLFF
>TRBV7-8|NA|TRBJ1-2|few
TGTGCCAGCAGCGTCGGAAATGGTGGCTACACCTTC
CASSVGNGGYTF
>TRBV7-9|NA|TRBJ1-4|few
TGTGCCAAAGAAGATCCGTTTGGGGAACTGTTTTTT
CAKEDPFGELFF